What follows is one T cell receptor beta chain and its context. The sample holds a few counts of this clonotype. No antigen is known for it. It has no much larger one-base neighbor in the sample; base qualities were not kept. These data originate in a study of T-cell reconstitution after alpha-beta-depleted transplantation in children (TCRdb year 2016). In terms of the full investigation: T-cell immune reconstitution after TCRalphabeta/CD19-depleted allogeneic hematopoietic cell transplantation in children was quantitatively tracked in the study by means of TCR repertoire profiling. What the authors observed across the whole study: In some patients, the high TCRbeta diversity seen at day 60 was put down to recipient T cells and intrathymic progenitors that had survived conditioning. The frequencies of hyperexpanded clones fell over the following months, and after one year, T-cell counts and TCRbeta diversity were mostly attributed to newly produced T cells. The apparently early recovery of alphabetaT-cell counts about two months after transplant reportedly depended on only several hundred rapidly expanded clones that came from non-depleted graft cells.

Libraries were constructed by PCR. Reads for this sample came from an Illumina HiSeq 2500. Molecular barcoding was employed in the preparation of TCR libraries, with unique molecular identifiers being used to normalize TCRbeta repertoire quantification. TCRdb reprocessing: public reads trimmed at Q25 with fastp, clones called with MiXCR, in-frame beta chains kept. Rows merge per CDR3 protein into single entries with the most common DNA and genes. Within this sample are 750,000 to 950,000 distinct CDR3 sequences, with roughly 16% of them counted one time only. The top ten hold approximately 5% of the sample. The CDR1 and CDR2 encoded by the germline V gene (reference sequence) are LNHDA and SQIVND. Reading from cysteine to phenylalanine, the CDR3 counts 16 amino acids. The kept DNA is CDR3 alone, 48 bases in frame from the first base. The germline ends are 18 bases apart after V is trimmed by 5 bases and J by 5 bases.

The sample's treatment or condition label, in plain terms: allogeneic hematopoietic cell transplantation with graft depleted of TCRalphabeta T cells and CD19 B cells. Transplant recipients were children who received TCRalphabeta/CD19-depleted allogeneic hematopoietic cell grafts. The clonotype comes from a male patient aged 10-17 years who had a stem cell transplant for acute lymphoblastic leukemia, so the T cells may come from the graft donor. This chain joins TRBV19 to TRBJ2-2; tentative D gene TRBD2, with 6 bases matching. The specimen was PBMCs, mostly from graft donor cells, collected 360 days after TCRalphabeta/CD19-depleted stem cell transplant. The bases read TGTGCCAGTAGTGGCCTGGGACTGAGGGATACCGGGGAGCTGTTTTTT. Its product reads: CASSGLGLRDTGELFF.